One sample yielded the 21 T cell receptor beta chains listed below, sequenced in a study of regulatory T cells in long-lasting Graves disease. Time point reported: newly diagnosed GD, antithyroid drugs for less than 3 months. PBMC RNA served as the TCR library source. Investigators prepared the TCR beta libraries by applying iRepertoire HTBI primers and Arm-PCR of CDR3 regions. TCRdb re-analysed the multiplex PCR reads in MiXCR, keeping a single row per CDR3 protein. The sample lists fewer than 650,000 distinct CDR3 sequences, approximately 15% occurring once. The same data also went into a second study, on T cells in Graves' hyperthyroidism and ophthalmopathy.

This specimen was peripheral blood mononuclear cells (PBMCs), taken at new diagnosis, from a patient treated with antithyroid drugs. The receptors were sampled from a young woman with Graves disease.

The rearrangement links TRBV20-1 to TRBJ2-1, with 10 bases fitting TRBD2. The V gene end was trimmed by 3 bases and the J gene end by 2 bases; junction bases not matched to a gene: 7. CDR1 and CDR2 from the germline V gene are DFQATT and SNEGSKA (reference sequence). This CDR3 spans 16 amino acids. The CDR3 DNA reads TGCAGTGCTAGGGCGGGACTAGCGCTTACCTACAATGAGCAGTTCTTC. Translating it yields CSARAGLALTYNEQFF.

This clonotype was observed many times. This chain joins TRBV28 and TRBJ2-5; 9 bases fit TRBD1. Germline CDR1 is MDHEN and CDR2 is SYDVKM. The CDR3 runs 16 residues. Trimming took 4 bases from V and 5 from J; bases not matched to a gene: 11. CDR3 protein: CASSWAGQGTGETQYF. CDR3 coding DNA: TGTGCCAGCAGTTGGGCTGGACAGGGGACCGGCGAGACCCAGTACTTC. Based on the CDR3 plus reference TRBV28 and TRBJ2-5, the full variable domain is DVKVTQSSRYLVKRTGEKVFLECVQDMDHENMFWYRQDPGLGLRLIYFSYDVKMKEKGDIPEGYSVSREKKERFSLILESASTNQTSMYLCASSWAGQGTGETQYFGPGTRLLVL.

The chain carries TRBV5-1 and TRBJ2-7; no firm D call. CDR1 is SGHRS and CDR2 is YFSETQ in the germline V gene. This CDR3 contains 15 residues. V was cut by 0 bases and J by 5 bases, with 15 bases left in between. DNA for the CDR3: TGCGCCAGCAGCTTGGTGTGGGGAACGGTCAACGAGCAGTACTTC. This sequence encodes CASSLVWGTVNEQYF. Full variable domain (outside the CDR3, taken from reference TRBV5-1 and TRBJ2-7): KAGVTQTPRYLIKTRGQQVTLSCSPISGHRSVSWYQQTPGQGLQFLFEYFSETQRNKGNFPGRFSGRQFSNSRSEMNVSTLELGDSALYLCASSLVWGTVNEQYFGPGTRLTVT.

This clonotype has a count of ten or more. The chain recombines TRBV29-1 with TRBJ1-2; D is undetermined. Germline assignment: CDR1 SQVTM and CDR2 ANQGSEA. The CDR3 is 11 amino acids. Trimming took off 7 bases at V and 4 bases at J, with 10 bases between the two ends. CDR3 protein: CSGTSGYGYTF. Written as DNA, the CDR3 is TGCAGCGGAACTAGTGGCTATGGCTACACCTTC. The full variable domain, its missing parts supplied by reference TRBV29-1 and TRBJ1-2, is SAVISQKPSRDICQRGTSLTIQCQVDSQVTMMFWYRQQPGQSLTLIATANQGSEATYESGFVIDKFPISRPNLTFSTLTVSNMSPEDSSIYLCSGTSGYGYTFGSGTRLTVV.

The chain recombines TRBV19 with TRBJ1-4; no firm D call. The CDR3 runs 12 residues. Germline V CDR1 and CDR2: LNHDA, SQIVND (reference sequence). V was trimmed by 11 bases and J by 5 bases, leaving 12 bases between them. The CDR3 region is CACTARNEKLFF. The DNA for the CDR3 is TGTGCCTGTACCGCCCGAAATGAAAAACTGTTTTTT.

Only a few counts were recorded for this clonotype. The chain couples TRBV6-1 to TRBJ2-5, with 10 bases that match TRBD2. Germline V gene sequence: CDR1 MNHNS, CDR2 SASEGT. Losses at the gene ends were 8 bases for V and 5 bases for J; bases not matched to a gene: 14. The CDR3 has 16 amino acids. CDR3 nucleotide sequence: TGTGCCAGCTGGACCGACAGCGGGAGGGCGGTGGAGACCCAGTACTTC. Its translation is CASWTDSGRAVETQYF.

This clonotype showed up many times. This rearrangement joins TRBV27 to TRBJ2-7, with 9 bases matching TRBD2. The CDR3 covers 15 residues. CDR1 and CDR2 from the germline V gene are MNHEY and SMNVEV (reference sequence). After removal of 1 base from V and 3 bases from J, the junction contained 4 bases not matched to a gene. The CDR3 sequence: CASSLLAGGRYEQYF. In DNA form, the CDR3 reads TGTGCCAGCAGTTTATTGGCGGGAGGGCGCTACGAGCAGTACTTC.

This chain joins TRBV29-1 and TRBJ2-5; 7 bases are shared with TRBD1. The V and J ends lost 7 bases and 3 bases, in that order; junction bases with no gene match: 11. The germline V gene has CDR1 SQVTM and CDR2 ANQGSEA. The length of the CDR3 is 14 residues. The CDR3 here is CSAPYRGREETQYF. The CDR3 nucleotides read TGCAGCGCACCTTACAGGGGTCGGGAAGAGACCCAGTACTTC. The whole variable domain, filled in from reference TRBV29-1 and TRBJ2-5, reads SAVISQKPSRDICQRGTSLTIQCQVDSQVTMMFWYRQQPGQSLTLIATANQGSEATYESGFVIDKFPISRPNLTFSTLTVSNMSPEDSSIYLCSAPYRGREETQYFGPGTRLLVL.

This clonotype was picked up many times. This chain uses TRBV20-1 with TRBJ1-2; D is perhaps TRBD1 (5 bases). Germline V CDR1 and CDR2: DFQATT, SNEGSKA (reference sequence). The V and J ends lost 3 bases and 0 bases respectively, with 11 bases between them. The CDR3 is 14 amino acids. The CDR3 spells CSARKGSANYGYTF. DNA of the CDR3: TGCAGTGCTAGGAAGGGGTCAGCTAACTATGGCTACACCTTC.

This clonotype was picked up a small number of times. The chain couples TRBV10-2 to TRBJ2-2; no reliable D call. CDR1 WSHSY and CDR2 SAAADI come from the germline V gene. The CDR3 loop spans 12 amino acids. V gave up 4 bases and J gave up 8 bases, with 8 bases separating them. The CDR3, as DNA: TGCGCCAGCAGTGCTTTGGCAGGGGAGCTGTTTTTT. Protein: CASSALAGELFF.

Of note for this clonotype: An end of the junction differs from the germline gene, which may be a read error. The V and J genes are TRBV12-3 or TRBV12-4 and TRBJ1-1; no reliable D call. The CDR3 covers 12 residues. The DNA for the CDR3 is TGTGCCAGCAGTTTGGTCCTTGAGAGCAATTCCTTT. It yields the protein CASSLVLESNSF.

In its sample, this clonotype was seen many times. Mismatch with germline at one junction end may stem from a read error. V and J are TRBV28 and TRBJ2-7; 14 nucleotides agree with TRBD2. The CDR3 is made up of 12 amino acids. CDR1 and CDR2 (germline): MDHEN, SYDVKM. CDR3 protein: CASSPGTSGSNF. The CDR3 nucleotides read TGTGCCAGCAGTCCCGGGACTAGCGGGAGTAACTTC.

In its sample, this clonotype was seen many times. V gene TRBV6-1 combines with J gene TRBJ2-3, with D hard to call. The V gene lost 3 bases and the J gene lost 5 bases, with 12 bases spanning the gap. Germline CDR1 MNHNS, CDR2 SASEGT. This CDR3 is built from 14 residues. The CDR3 sequence is CASSDAVLRDTQYF. In DNA form, the CDR3 reads TGTGCCAGCAGTGACGCTGTGTTAAGAGATACGCAGTATTTT.

This clonotype was seen a handful of times. The chain has TRBV6-5 and TRBJ2-3; weak D call: TRBD1 (6 bases). The CDR3 runs 15 residues. Deletions cut 2 bases from V and 8 bases from J, with 17 bases between. Germline CDR1 MNHEY, CDR2 SVGAGI. The CDR3 DNA reads TGTGCCAGCAGTTACGAGGCAGGCGCACAGGGTACGCAGTATTTT. Translating gives CASSYEAGAQGTQYF.

This clonotype was counted at least ten times. This chain connects TRBV28 to TRBJ2-2; 9 positions match TRBD2. V gave up 6 bases and J gave up 3 bases; unmatched junction bases: 8. The CDR3 contains 16 residues. CDR1 is MDHEN, CDR2 SYDVKM, per germline. The DNA for the CDR3 is TGTGCCAGCAGATCACGGACTAGCGATTACACCGGGGAGCTGTTTTTT. Encoded protein: CASRSRTSDYTGELFF.

This clonotype was counted ten times or more. The chain recombines TRBV6-1 with TRBJ2-7; 13 nucleotides align to TRBD2. CDR3 length equals 16 residues. Looked up from germline, CDR1 is MNHNS and CDR2 is SASEGT. Trimming cost V 6 bases and J 2 bases; bases outside gene matches: 7. The CDR3 DNA reads TGTGCCAGCAGAGGACTAGCGGGAGTTCAACCCTACGAGCAGTACTTC. It translates to CASRGLAGVQPYEQYF.

This clonotype was detected ten times or more. CDR3 DNA: TGTGCCAGCAGTTTCCCCCACCGAGGAGGAAGCTCTGGAAACACCATATATTTT. Amino acid sequence: CASSFPHRGGSSGNTIYF. This rearrangement joins TRBV28 to TRBJ1-3, with no clear D. This CDR3 has 18 amino acids. The germline CDR1 and CDR2 sequences are MDHEN and SYDVKM. V dropped 3 bases and J dropped 0 bases, with 18 bases sitting between them.

This clonotype has ten or more counts. The CDR3 is CASSPTAIQETQYF. CDR3 nucleotides: TGTGCCAGCAGCCCGACAGCTATTCAAGAGACCCAGTACTTC. The chain uses TRBV11-2 and TRBJ2-5, with D possibly being TRBD1 (5 bases). Trimming took off 5 bases at V and 2 bases at J, with 12 bases between the two ends. From germline, CDR1 is SGHAT and CDR2 FQNNGV. The CDR3 spans 14 residues.

Comment on this clonotype: A much larger clone lies one base from this, so it may be a read error. The V call is TRBV3-1, the J call TRBJ1-1; D is possibly TRBD1 (6 bases). Looked up from germline, CDR1 is LGHDT and CDR2 is YNNKEL (reference sequence). The CDR3 spans 14 residues. The V end lost 7 bases, the J end lost 4 bases, and 16 bases lay between the germline ends. CDR3 nucleotides: TGTGCCAGCATCCGCGACAGGTACGGCACTGAAGCTTTCTTT. Its translation is CASIRDRYGTEAFF. Drawing the rest from reference TRBV3-1 and TRBJ1-1, the complete variable domain is DTAVSQTPKYLVTQMGNDKSIKCEQNLGHDTMYWYKQDSKKFLKIMFSYNNKELIINETVPNRFSPKSPDKAHLNLHINSLELGDSAVYFCASIRDRYGTEAFFGQGTRLTVV.

At least ten counts were recorded for this clonotype. The chain combines TRBV6-1 with TRBJ2-5, with 8 bases that match TRBD1. The junction had 10 bases not matched to a gene; V was cut back by 4 bases and J by 3 bases. This CDR3 has 16 residues. The germline gives CDR1 MNHNS, CDR2 SASEGT. This CDR3 is CASSAYRGSTEETQYF. DNA of the CDR3: TGTGCCAGCAGTGCGTACAGGGGGAGTACCGAAGAGACCCAGTACTTC.

This clonotype occurred a few times. CDR3 protein: CSAKTGTGNYGYTF. CDR3 bases: TGCAGTGCGAAAACCGGGACAGGGAACTATGGCTACACCTTC. The chain employs TRBV20-1 and TRBJ1-2; 9 bases are a match to TRBD1. This CDR3 contains 14 residues. V lost 6 bases and J lost 2; bases outside the gene matches: 7. The germline CDR1 and CDR2 sequences are DFQATT and SNEGSKA (reference sequence).